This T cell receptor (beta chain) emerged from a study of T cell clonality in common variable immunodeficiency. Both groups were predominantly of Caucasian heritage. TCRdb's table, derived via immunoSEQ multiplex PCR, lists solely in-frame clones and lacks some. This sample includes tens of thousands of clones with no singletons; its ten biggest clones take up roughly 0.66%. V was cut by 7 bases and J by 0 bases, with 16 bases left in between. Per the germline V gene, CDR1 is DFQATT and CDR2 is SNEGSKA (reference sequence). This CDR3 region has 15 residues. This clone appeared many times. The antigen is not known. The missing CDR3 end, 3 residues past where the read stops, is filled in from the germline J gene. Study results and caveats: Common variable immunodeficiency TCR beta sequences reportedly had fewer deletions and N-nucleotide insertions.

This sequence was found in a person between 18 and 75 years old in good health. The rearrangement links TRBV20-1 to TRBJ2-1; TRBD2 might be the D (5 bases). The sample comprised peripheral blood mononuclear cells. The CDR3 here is CSVSRSGASYNEQFF. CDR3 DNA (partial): TGCAGTGTCAGCCGGAGCGGAGCCTCCTACAATGAG.